A selection of T cell receptor beta chains follows, all from one sample in a study of technical replicates of blood from several donors. TCRdb's copy holds only in-frame clones and misses some; the assay was immunoSEQ multiplex PCR. The sample holds under 85,000 clones, 93% seen once. Material for sequencing was T cells isolated from PBMCs. The receptors here all came from a human donor in good health. The CDR3 runs from the conserved cysteine through the conserved F or W. The order of the fields is V gene, J gene, D gene, clone size, CDR3 protein, CDR3 DNA. D genes are given only for firm matches. Only part of the rows carry a size: once, few, many, or a class if the clone is expanded.

TRBV5-1	TRBJ2-5	TRBD2	few	CASSDPSGGETQYF	TGCGCCAGCAGCGATCCTAGCGGGGGTGAGACCCAGTACTTC
TRBV30	TRBJ1-2	TRBD1	NA	CAFGTGTLVYGYTF	TGTGCCTTTGGGACAGGGACCTTAGTTTATGGCTACACCTTC
TRBV6-5	TRBJ2-7	NA	NA	CASSRDRVEQYF	TGTGCCAGCAGCCGAGATCGGGTGGAGCAGTACTTC
TRBV30	TRBJ2-6	NA	NA	CAWSNGRAGASGANVLTF	TGTGCCTGGAGTAACGGAAGGGCAGGGGCCTCTGGGGCCAACGTCCTGACTTTC
TRBV2	TRBJ2-3	TRBD2	NA	CASSELSSGRSGDTQYF	TGTGCCAGCAGTGAGCTCTCTAGCGGTAGGTCAGGTGATACGCAGTATTTT
TRBV30	TRBJ1-6	TRBD1	NA	CAWIRSGGADSPLHF	TGTGCCTGGATAAGGTCAGGGGGCGCGGATTCACCCCTCCACTTT
TRBV7-8	TRBJ2-7	NA	NA	CASSLEGSRAYEQYF	TGTGCCAGCAGCTTGGAGGGGTCCAGGGCCTACGAGCAGTACTTC
TRBV29-1	TRBJ1-4	NA	NA	CSVPIQENNEKLFF	TGCAGCGTACCCATTCAGGAAAATAATGAAAAACTGTTTTTT
TRBV4-2	TRBJ1-5	NA	NA	CASSQGIKELLSRRNQPQHF	TGTGCCAGCAGCCAGGGCATTAAAGAACTCCTTTCAAGACGCAATCAGCCCCAGCATTTT
TRBV19	TRBJ1-1	TRBD1	NA	CASNTEYRGRGNTEAFF	TGTGCCAGTAACACCGAATACAGGGGGCGAGGGAACACTGAAGCTTTCTTT
TRBV28	TRBJ2-7	TRBD1	NA	CASSSEDRGEQYF	TGTGCCAGCAGTTCCGAGGACAGGGGCGAGCAGTACTTC
TRBV29-1	TRBJ1-1	NA	few	CSGASPNTEAFF	TGCAGCGGGGCTTCACCGAACACTGAAGCTTTCTTT
TRBV25-1	TRBJ1-2	NA	once	CASSATGNYGYTF	TGTGCCAGCAGTGCTACAGGGAACTATGGCTACACCTTC
TRBV4-1	TRBJ2-7	TRBD1	NA	CASSQGTGGKRYEQYF	TGCGCCAGCAGCCAGGGTACAGGGGGCAAAAGGTACGAGCAGTACTTC
TRBV5-6	TRBJ2-7	TRBD1	NA	CASTGQGYEQYF	TGTGCCAGCACAGGACAGGGGTACGAGCAGTACTTC
TRBV27	TRBJ1-2	TRBD1	NA	CASSLGQGVAYGYTF	TGTGCCAGCAGTCTCGGACAGGGGGTAGCCTATGGCTACACCTTC
TRBV27	TRBJ1-5	NA	NA	CASSLSGTLPQHF	TGTGCCAGCAGTTTATCCGGGACTCTGCCCCAGCATTTT
TRBV29-1	TRBJ2-3	TRBD2	NA	CSVGSGRSGDTQYF	TGCAGCGTGGGTAGCGGGAGATCAGGAGATACGCAGTATTTT
TRBV6-5	TRBJ2-7	TRBD1	NA	CASTKGQGGKYEQYF	TGTGCCAGCACCAAAGGACAGGGTGGGAAATACGAGCAGTACTTC
TRBV4-1	TRBJ1-2	NA	NA	CASSLGLLPGTGNGYTF	TGCGCCAGCAGCCTTGGACTATTACCAGGGACCGGGAATGGCTACACCTTC
TRBV30	TRBJ1-6	NA	NA	CAWSVTGSTNSPLHF	TGTGCCTGGAGTGTGACCGGGTCCACCAATTCACCCCTCCACTTT
TRBV10-1	TRBJ2-2	TRBD2	NA	CASSVLTRPQLAGEGTGELFF	TGCGCCAGCAGTGTCCTCACAAGGCCTCAGTTAGCGGGAGAAGGCACCGGGGAGCTGTTTTTT
TRBV2	TRBJ1-1	TRBD1	few	CASTQQGADTEAFF	TGTGCCAGCACCCAACAGGGGGCTGACACTGAAGCTTTCTTT
TRBV30	TRBJ2-7	TRBD1	NA	CAWSPGTGSYEQYF	TGTGCCTGGAGCCCCGGGACAGGCTCCTACGAGCAGTACTTC
TRBV5-1	TRBJ1-1	TRBD1	NA	CASSLVTGAPEAFF	TGCGCCAGCAGCTTGGTAACAGGGGCCCCTGAAGCTTTCTTT
TRBV10-1	TRBJ2-7	NA	NA	CASSESATRQYF	TGCGCCAGCAGTGAGTCAGCCACCCGGCAGTACTTC
TRBV4-1	TRBJ1-3	NA	NA	CASSRLGLSGNTIYF	TGCGCCAGCAGCCGCCTGGGCCTCTCTGGAAACACCATATATTTT
TRBV5-6	TRBJ2-7	NA	NA	CASSPTPGSGGQTYEQYF	TGTGCCAGCAGCCCAACCCCGGGAAGTGGAGGGCAAACCTACGAGCAGTACTTC
TRBV18	TRBJ1-2	NA	NA	CASSPAWEDGYTF	TGTGCCAGCTCACCAGCTTGGGAGGATGGCTACACCTTC
TRBV18	TRBJ1-2	NA	NA	CASSPAGKDYGYTF	TGTGCCAGCTCACCAGCCGGGAAGGACTATGGCTACACCTTC
TRBV9	TRBJ2-3	NA	NA	CASSVWGGPSTDTQYF	TGTGCCAGCAGCGTCTGGGGGGGGCCTAGCACAGATACGCAGTATTTT
TRBV7-9	TRBJ2-7	NA	NA	CASSLAQGTYEQYF	TGTGCCAGCAGTTTGGCACAGGGAACCTACGAGCAGTACTTC
TRBV7-9	TRBJ1-1	NA	NA	CASSPQGMEAFF	TGTGCCAGCAGCCCACAGGGTATGGAGGCTTTCTTT
TRBV7-9	TRBJ1-5	NA	NA	CASSYTALGQGFQPQHF	TGTGCCAGCAGCTACACAGCCTTGGGGCAGGGCTTTCAGCCCCAGCATTTT
TRBV5-1	TRBJ2-4	TRBD2	NA	CASSLLEGGGDIQYF	TGCGCCAGCAGCCTACTAGAAGGCGGGGGGGACATTCAGTACTTC
TRBV10-3	TRBJ2-1	TRBD2	NA	CAISAMGLGNEQFF	TGTGCCATCAGCGCCATGGGACTAGGCAATGAGCAGTTCTTC
TRBV7-9	TRBJ2-2	TRBD1	NA	CASSPRQGPGELFF	TGTGCCAGCAGTCCTCGACAGGGCCCCGGGGAGCTGTTTTTT
TRBV5-1	TRBJ1-5	NA	NA	CASSLGGDVNQPQHF	TGCGCCAGCAGCTTGGGCGGGGATGTCAATCAGCCCCAGCATTTT
TRBV5-1	TRBJ2-7	NA	NA	CASSPDSDYYEQYF	TGCGCCAGCAGCCCTGACTCGGACTACTACGAGCAGTACTTC
TRBV10-1	TRBJ1-2	TRBD1	NA	CASSEGTESNGYTF	TGCGCCAGCAGTGAAGGGACAGAGTCGAATGGCTACACCTTC
TRBV6-6	TRBJ2-1	TRBD1	NA	CASRIRDRGYNEQFF	TGTGCCAGCAGGATCCGGGACAGGGGCTACAATGAGCAGTTCTTC
TRBV19	TRBJ1-2	TRBD1	few	CASTTGGGNYGYTF	TGTGCCAGTACGACAGGGGGCGGTAACTATGGCTACACCTTC
TRBV28	TRBJ2-3	TRBD2	once	CASSSLAGWADTQYF	TGTGCCAGCAGTTCCCTAGCGGGATGGGCGGATACGCAGTATTTT
TRBV4-2	TRBJ1-2	TRBD1	few	CASSQDRGDGYTF	TGTGCCAGCAGCCAGGACAGGGGGGATGGCTACACCTTC
TRBV5-4	TRBJ1-4	NA	NA	CASSLDGEKLFF	TGTGCCAGCAGCCTAGATGGGGAAAAACTGTTTTTT
TRBV6-6	TRBJ2-2	NA	once	CATGSGELFF	TGTGCCACCGGGAGCGGGGAGCTGTTTTTT
TRBV4-1	TRBJ2-1	TRBD2	NA	CASSPHRTSGTGNEQFF	TGCGCCAGCAGCCCCCACCGGACTAGCGGGACGGGCAATGAGCAGTTCTTC
TRBV29-1	TRBJ1-4	NA	once	CSATGSNEKLFF	TGCAGCGCCACAGGGTCTAATGAAAAACTGTTTTTT
TRBV6-1	TRBJ2-3	NA	NA	CASSGPGRRSSTDTQYF	TGTGCCAGCAGTGGGCCAGGGCGGAGATCTAGCACAGATACGCAGTATTTT
TRBV28	TRBJ2-1	TRBD2	once	CAGSLGHSGGTPSSYNEQFF	TGTGCCGGCAGTTTAGGTCACAGCGGGGGTACTCCGAGCTCCTACAATGAGCAGTTCTTC
TRBV2	TRBJ1-2	TRBD1	NA	CASSEQGAQTHGYTF	TGTGCCAGCAGTGAACAGGGGGCCCAGACGCATGGCTACACCTTC
TRBV14	TRBJ1-2	NA	NA	CASSDRWGFYGYTF	TGTGCCAGCAGCGACCGGTGGGGCTTCTATGGCTACACCTTC
TRBV6-1	TRBJ1-1	NA	NA	CASSDQGTGNTEAFF	TGTGCCAGCAGTGACCAGGGAACAGGGAACACTGAAGCTTTCTTT
TRBV11-2	TRBJ2-7	NA	NA	CASRLATEQYF	TGTGCCAGCAGACTAGCAACCGAGCAGTACTTC
TRBV9	TRBJ2-7	NA	NA	CASSGDSSYEQYF	TGTGCCAGCAGTGGGGACTCCTCTTACGAGCAGTACTTC